These 19 T cell receptor beta chains were all obtained from the same sample, sequenced in a study of blood T cell repertoires in COVID-19. The repertoire was sequenced with immunoSEQ multiplex PCR; TCRdb's copy has only in-frame clones and lacks some. The sample has some 150,000 clones; 88% are singletons. The sample consisted of PBMCs or T cells enriched from blood (not recorded which). Receptor source: a woman in her twenties or thirties with acute COVID-19.

This clone was seen a single time. The V gene is TRBV3-1 (or the pseudogene TRBV3-2), the J gene TRBJ2-3; 14 bases map to TRBD2. Trimming removed 4 bases from V and 4 bases from J; junction bases left unmatched: 10. Germline assignment: CDR1 LGHDT and CDR2 YNNKEL (reference sequence). This CDR3 has 18 amino acids. The CDR3 reads CASSPPFRLAGGADTQYF. DNA for the CDR3: TGTGCCAGCAGCCCCCCCTTCCGACTAGCGGGAGGGGCAGATACGCAGTATTTT.

V gene TRBV5-6 combines with J gene TRBJ2-7; D is unresolved. V lost 2 bases and J lost 1, with 4 bases in between. The CDR3 extends over 12 amino acids. CDR1 is SGHDT, CDR2 YYEEEE, per germline. The CDR3 reads CASSFNSYEQYF. As DNA, the CDR3 is TGTGCCAGCAGCTTCAATTCCTACGAGCAGTACTTC.

The chain recombines TRBV9 with TRBJ2-2; 13 positions agree with TRBD2. The V gene end was trimmed by 4 bases and the J gene end by 3 bases; junction bases not matched to a gene: 12. CDR1 is SGDLS and CDR2 is YYNGEE in the germline V gene. This CDR3 comprises 19 residues. This CDR3 reads CASSPAGLAGPGDTGELFF. The CDR3 bases are TGTGCCAGCAGCCCAGCGGGACTAGCGGGACCCGGGGACACCGGGGAGCTGTTTTTT.

This chain connects TRBV29-1 to TRBJ2-1, with D unresolved. The germline V gene has CDR1 SQVTM and CDR2 ANQGSEA. The CDR3 is made up of 11 amino acids. Trimming stripped 3 bases from V and 3 bases from J, with 3 bases between. CDR3 sequence reads: CSVDYYNEQFF. The CDR3 DNA sequence: TGCAGCGTTGACTACTACAATGAGCAGTTCTTC.

The gene calls are TRBV5-1 and TRBJ2-7; 8 positions match TRBD2. V was pared by 3 bases and J by 1 base, with 0 bases of the junction left unmatched. This CDR3 comprises 13 residues. The germline V gene has CDR1 SGHRS and CDR2 YFSETQ. The CDR3 here is CASSSGGSYEQYF. For the CDR3, the DNA is TGCGCCAGCAGCTCGGGGGGGTCCTACGAGCAGTACTTC. Full variable domain (outside the CDR3, taken from reference TRBV5-1 and TRBJ2-7): KAGVTQTPRYLIKTRGQQVTLSCSPISGHRSVSWYQQTPGQGLQFLFEYFSETQRNKGNFPGRFSGRQFSNSRSEMNVSTLELGDSALYLCASSSGGSYEQYFGPGTRLTVT.

There are a few counts of this clone. In the same sample, other DNA sequences code for this CDR3. The gene calls are TRBV7-9 and TRBJ2-2; 12 bases align to TRBD2. The length of the CDR3 is 15 residues. Germline CDR1 SEHNR, CDR2 FQNEAQ (reference sequence). J was trimmed by 4 bases and V by 5 bases; bases with no gene match: 2. Written as DNA, the CDR3 is TGTGCCAGCAGCCCGGGACTAGCGGGCACCGGGGAGCTGTTTTTT. Its translation is CASSPGLAGTGELFF.

The chain employs TRBV28 and TRBJ1-1; D gene uncertain. V lost 5 bases to trimming and J lost 1 base, with 8 bases between them. CDR3 size: 13 residues. Per the germline V gene, CDR1 is MDHEN and CDR2 is SYDVKM. For the CDR3, the DNA is TGTGCCAGCAGTGCGACACCGAACACTGAAGCTTTCTTT. Translation: CASSATPNTEAFF.

The V gene is TRBV27, the J gene TRBJ1-1, with 10 bases that match TRBD1. The CDR3 contains 16 residues. CDR1 is MNHEY, CDR2 SMNVEV, per germline (reference sequence). V trimming: 5 bases; J trimming: 7 bases; junction bases outside the gene matches: 13. CDR3 residues: CASSLLQTGGAGEAFF. The CDR3 DNA reads TGTGCCAGCAGTCTCTTACAGACAGGGGGCGCAGGTGAAGCTTTCTTT.

This clone occurred once. CDR3 region: CASTTREIYEQFF. CDR3 in DNA: TGTGCCAGCACCACTAGGGAGATATATGAGCAGTTCTTC. The gene calls are TRBV7-2 and TRBJ2-1; tentative D call: TRBD2 (5 bases). CDR3 length: 13 residues. CDR1 is SGHTA and CDR2 is FQGNSA in the germline V gene. V was shortened by 7 bases and J by 8 bases, with 15 bases between the two germline ends.

The rearrangement uses TRBV23-1 and TRBJ2-2; 7 bases map to TRBD1. TRBV23-1 is labeled an ORF, and its function is uncertain. J lost 1 base, V lost 0 bases, and 5 bases had no gene match. The CDR3 extends over 17 amino acids. CDR3 region: CASSQSGTALNTGELFF. CDR3 DNA: TGCGCCAGCAGTCAATCAGGGACAGCTCTGAACACCGGGGAGCTGTTTTTT.

In its sample, this clone was seen a few times. This sequence joins TRBV11-2 and TRBJ2-7; 7 bases line up with TRBD1. The CDR3 covers 13 residues. Germline V gives CDR1 SGHAT, CDR2 FQNNGV. The J segment lost 9 bases and the V segment lost 5 bases, leaving 10 bases of the junction unmatched. CDR3 bases: TGTGCCAGCAGCCTTGGACAGGACGAAGCGCAGTACTTC. Its protein is CASSLGQDEAQYF.

The V call is TRBV5-1, the J call TRBJ2-1, with D perhaps matching TRBD2 (5 bases). The CDR3 has 14 amino acids. Germline CDR1 reads SGHRS; CDR2 reads YFSETQ. Trimming left V 0 bases short and J 3 bases short, with 7 bases between. The CDR3 reads CASSLVGVYNEQFF. DNA for the CDR3: TGCGCCAGCAGCTTGGTGGGAGTCTACAATGAGCAGTTCTTC.

This chain links TRBV10-3 with TRBJ2-2, with 7 nucleotides matching TRBD1. The CDR3 totals 13 residues. The V segment lost 8 bases and the J segment 7 bases; nucleotides outside the gene matches: 7. Germline-derived CDR1 and CDR2 are ENHRY and SYGVKD. The CDR3 here is CAISQGVNGELFF. DNA of the CDR3: TGTGCCATCTCTCAGGGGGTTAACGGGGAGCTGTTTTTT.

The rearrangement uses TRBV6-5 and TRBJ2-7, with TRBD2 matching 8 bases. CDR1 MNHEY and CDR2 SVGAGI come from the germline V gene. Trimming cost V 6 bases and J 0 bases; bases outside gene matches: 7. CDR3 size: 15 residues. The CDR3 reads CASSSYGRGSYEQYF. CDR3 DNA sequence: TGTGCCAGCAGCAGCTACGGGAGGGGCTCCTACGAGCAGTACTTC.

V usage is TRBV19 and J usage is TRBJ1-5; unclear D gene. The length of the CDR3 is 16 residues. Germline lookup yields CDR1 LNHDA and CDR2 SQIVND (reference sequence). Trimming took off 1 base at V and 4 bases at J, with 14 bases between the two ends. CDR3 sequence reads: CASSIVLSLRNQPQHF. In nucleotides, the CDR3 is TGTGCCAGTAGTATAGTTTTATCGTTGCGGAATCAGCCCCAGCATTTT.

This clone was seen a single time. The chain is built from TRBV2 and TRBJ2-7; 10 nucleotides agree with TRBD1. The CDR3 covers 16 residues. V lost 9 bases to trimming and J lost 6 bases; unmatched junction nucleotides: 17. Looked up from germline, CDR1 is SNHLY and CDR2 is FYNNEI. Here the CDR3 reads CARNGGTGVEIREQYF. The CDR3 nucleotides are TGTGCCAGAAACGGCGGGACAGGGGTAGAGATCCGCGAGCAGTACTTC.

The chain couples TRBV7-3 to TRBJ1-5, with TRBD1 identical over 12 bases. This CDR3 comprises 15 residues. CDR1 SGHTA and CDR2 FQGTGA come from the germline V gene. The V gene end was trimmed by 5 bases and the J gene end by 5 bases; junction bases not matched to a gene: 4. The CDR3 is CASSPGTGGDQPQHF. The DNA of the CDR3 is TGTGCCAGCAGCCCCGGGACAGGGGGCGATCAGCCCCAGCATTTT.

This chain uses TRBV28 with TRBJ2-7, with 10 bases aligning to TRBD2. The germline V gene has CDR1 MDHEN and CDR2 SYDVKM. The trim removed 8 bases at V and 0 bases at J, leaving 7 bases unmatched. CDR3 length: 15 amino acids. This CDR3 is CASYLSGRGSYEQYF. DNA for the CDR3: TGTGCCAGCTATTTGAGCGGGAGGGGCTCCTACGAGCAGTACTTC. The whole variable domain, remainder taken from reference TRBV28 and TRBJ2-7, is DVKVTQSSRYLVKRTGEKVFLECVQDMDHENMFWYRQDPGLGLRLIYFSYDVKMKEKGDIPEGYSVSREKKERFSLILESASTNQTSMYLCASYLSGRGSYEQYFGPGTRLTVT.

This chain uses TRBV13 with TRBJ2-1, with 13 bases that match TRBD2. This CDR3 spans 16 amino acids. Germline V gene lookup returns CDR1 PRHDT and CDR2 FYEKMQ (reference sequence). Losses at the gene ends were 8 bases for V and 4 bases for J; bases not matched to a gene: 8. For the CDR3, the DNA is TGTGCCAGCGGACTAGCGGGAGTCCTGGGGTACAATGAGCAGTTCTTC. It yields the protein CASGLAGVLGYNEQFF.